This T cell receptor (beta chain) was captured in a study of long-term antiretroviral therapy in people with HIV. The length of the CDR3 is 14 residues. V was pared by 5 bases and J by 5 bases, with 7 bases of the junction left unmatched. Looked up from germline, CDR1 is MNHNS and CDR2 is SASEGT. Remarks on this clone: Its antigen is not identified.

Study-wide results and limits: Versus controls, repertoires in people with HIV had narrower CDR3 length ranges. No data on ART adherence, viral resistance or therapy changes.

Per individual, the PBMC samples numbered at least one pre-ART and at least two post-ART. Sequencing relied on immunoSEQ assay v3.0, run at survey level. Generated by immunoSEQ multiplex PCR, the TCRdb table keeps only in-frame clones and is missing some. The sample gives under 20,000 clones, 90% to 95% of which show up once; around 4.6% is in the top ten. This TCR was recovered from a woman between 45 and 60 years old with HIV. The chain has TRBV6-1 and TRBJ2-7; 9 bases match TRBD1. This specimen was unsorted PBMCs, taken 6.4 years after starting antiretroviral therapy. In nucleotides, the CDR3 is TGTGCCAGCAGTTTTGGGACAGGGCGGAACGAGCAGTACTTC. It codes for CASSFGTGRNEQYF.